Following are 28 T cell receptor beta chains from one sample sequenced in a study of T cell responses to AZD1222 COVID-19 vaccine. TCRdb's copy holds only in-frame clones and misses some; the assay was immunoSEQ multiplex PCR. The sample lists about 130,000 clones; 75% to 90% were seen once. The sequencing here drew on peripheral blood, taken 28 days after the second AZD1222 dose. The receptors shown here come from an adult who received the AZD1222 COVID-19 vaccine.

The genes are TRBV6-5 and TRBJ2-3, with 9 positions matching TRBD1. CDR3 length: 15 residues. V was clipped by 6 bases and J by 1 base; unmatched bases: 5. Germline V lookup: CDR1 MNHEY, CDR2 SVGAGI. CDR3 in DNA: TGTGCCAGCAGCGTGGACAGGGGAGGCACAGATACGCAGTATTTT. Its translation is CASSVDRGGTDTQYF.

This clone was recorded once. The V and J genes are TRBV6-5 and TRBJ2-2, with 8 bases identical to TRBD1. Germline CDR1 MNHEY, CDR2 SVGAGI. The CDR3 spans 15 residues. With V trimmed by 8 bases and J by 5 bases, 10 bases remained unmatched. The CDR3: CASESSRGQTGELFF. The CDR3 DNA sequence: TGTGCCAGCGAAAGTAGCAGGGGGCAGACCGGGGAGCTGTTTTTT.

The CDR3 protein is CAWRGDFSVPRSGRGPNTEAFF. CDR3 coding DNA: TGTGCCTGGAGGGGAGACTTTAGTGTCCCCAGGTCGGGCCGGGGTCCAAACACTGAAGCTTTCTTT. The chain uses TRBV30 and TRBJ1-1; D is ambiguous. Germline V CDR1 and CDR2: GTSNPN, SVGIG (reference sequence). V lost 3 bases and J 2 bases, leaving 37 bases between the germline ends. The CDR3 runs to 22 residues.

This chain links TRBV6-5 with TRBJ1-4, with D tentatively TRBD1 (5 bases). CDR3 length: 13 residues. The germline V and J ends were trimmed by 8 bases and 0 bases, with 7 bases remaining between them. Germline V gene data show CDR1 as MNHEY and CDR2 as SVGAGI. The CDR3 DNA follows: TGTGCCAGCCGGGGCCCAACTAATGAAAAACTGTTTTTT. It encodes CASRGPTNEKLFF.

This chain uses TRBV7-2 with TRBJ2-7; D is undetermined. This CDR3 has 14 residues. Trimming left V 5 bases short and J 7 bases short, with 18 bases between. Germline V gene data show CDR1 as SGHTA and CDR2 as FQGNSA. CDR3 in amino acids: CASSPEPIVGEQYF. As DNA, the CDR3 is TGTGCCAGCAGCCCTGAGCCGATAGTGGGGGAGCAGTACTTC.

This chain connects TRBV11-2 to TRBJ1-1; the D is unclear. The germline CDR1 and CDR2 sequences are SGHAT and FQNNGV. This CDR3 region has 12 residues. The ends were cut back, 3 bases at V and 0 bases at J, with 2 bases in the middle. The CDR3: CASSFLNTEAFF. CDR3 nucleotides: TGTGCCAGCAGCTTCCTGAACACTGAAGCTTTCTTT.

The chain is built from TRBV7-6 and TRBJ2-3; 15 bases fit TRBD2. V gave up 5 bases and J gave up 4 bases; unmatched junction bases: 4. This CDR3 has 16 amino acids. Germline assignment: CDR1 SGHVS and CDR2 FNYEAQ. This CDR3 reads CASSEGLAGGADTQYF. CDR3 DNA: TGTGCCAGCAGCGAGGGACTAGCGGGGGGTGCAGATACGCAGTATTTT.

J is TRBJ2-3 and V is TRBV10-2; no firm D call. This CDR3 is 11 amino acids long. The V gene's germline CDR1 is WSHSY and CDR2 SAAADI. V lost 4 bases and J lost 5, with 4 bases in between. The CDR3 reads CASSVGDTQYF. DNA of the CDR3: TGCGCCAGCAGTGTAGGAGATACGCAGTATTTT.

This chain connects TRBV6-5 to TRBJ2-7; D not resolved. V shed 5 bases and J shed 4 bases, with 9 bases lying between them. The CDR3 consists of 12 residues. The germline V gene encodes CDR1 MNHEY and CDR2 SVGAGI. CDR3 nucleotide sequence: TGTGCCAGCAGTACAACTACGTACGAGCAGTACTTC. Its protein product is CASSTTTYEQYF.

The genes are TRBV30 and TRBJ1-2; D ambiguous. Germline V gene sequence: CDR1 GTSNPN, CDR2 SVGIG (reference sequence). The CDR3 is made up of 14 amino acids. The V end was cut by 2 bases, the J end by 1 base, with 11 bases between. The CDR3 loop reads CAWSRGSFNYGYTF. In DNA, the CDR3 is TGTGCCTGGAGTCGCGGGTCTTTTAACTATGGCTACACCTTC.

The CDR3 nucleotides read TGTGCCAGCAGCAAACAGGGGGCGAGCAATCAGCCCCAGCATTTT. Amino acids: CASSKQGASNQPQHF. The rearrangement joins TRBV7-6 to TRBJ1-5; 9 bases align to TRBD1. The CDR3 has 15 amino acids. V shed 5 bases, J shed 1 base, and the junction held 3 bases outside the gene matches. CDR1 SGHVS and CDR2 FNYEAQ come from the germline V gene.

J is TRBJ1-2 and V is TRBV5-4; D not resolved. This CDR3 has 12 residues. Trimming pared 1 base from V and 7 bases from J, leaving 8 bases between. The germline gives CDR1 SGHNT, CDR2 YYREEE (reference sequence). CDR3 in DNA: TGTGCCAGCAGCTTGTCCAATGGTGGCTACACCTTC. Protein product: CASSLSNGGYTF.

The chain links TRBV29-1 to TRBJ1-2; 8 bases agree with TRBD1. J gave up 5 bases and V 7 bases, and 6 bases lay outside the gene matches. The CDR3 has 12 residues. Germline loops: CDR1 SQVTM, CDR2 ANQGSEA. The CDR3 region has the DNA TGCAGCGCCTGGGACAGGCCATATGGCTACACCTTC. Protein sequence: CSAWDRPYGYTF.

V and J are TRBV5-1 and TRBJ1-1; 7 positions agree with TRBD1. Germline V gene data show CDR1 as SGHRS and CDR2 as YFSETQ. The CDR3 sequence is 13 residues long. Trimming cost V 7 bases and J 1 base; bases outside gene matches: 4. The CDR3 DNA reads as TGCGCCAGCTGGGACAGCCCGAACACTGAAGCTTTCTTT. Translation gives CASWDSPNTEAFF.

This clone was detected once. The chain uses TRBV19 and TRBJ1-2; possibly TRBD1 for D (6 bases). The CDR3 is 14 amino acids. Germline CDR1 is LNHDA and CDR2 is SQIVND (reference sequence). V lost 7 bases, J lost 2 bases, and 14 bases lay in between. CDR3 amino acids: CASTYQGLNYGYTF. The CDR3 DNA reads TGTGCCAGTACATATCAGGGGCTGAACTATGGCTACACCTTC.

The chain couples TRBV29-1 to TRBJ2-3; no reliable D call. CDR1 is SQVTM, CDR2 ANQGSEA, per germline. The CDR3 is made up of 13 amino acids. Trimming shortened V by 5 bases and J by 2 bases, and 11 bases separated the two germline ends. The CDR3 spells CSVTEPSTDTQYF. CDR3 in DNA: TGCAGCGTTACTGAACCGTCCACAGATACGCAGTATTTT.

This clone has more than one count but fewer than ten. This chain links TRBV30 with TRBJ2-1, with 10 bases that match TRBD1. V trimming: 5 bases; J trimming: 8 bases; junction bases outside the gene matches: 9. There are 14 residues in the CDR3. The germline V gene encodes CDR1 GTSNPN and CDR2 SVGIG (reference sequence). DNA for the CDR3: TGTGCCTGGGGATCCGGGACAGGGGTTGATGAGCAGTTCTTC. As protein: CAWGSGTGVDEQFF.

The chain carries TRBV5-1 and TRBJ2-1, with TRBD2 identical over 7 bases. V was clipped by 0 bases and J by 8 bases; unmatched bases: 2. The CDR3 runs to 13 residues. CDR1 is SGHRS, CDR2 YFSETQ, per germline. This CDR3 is CASSLGLAYEQFF. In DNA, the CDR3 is TGCGCCAGCAGCTTGGGACTAGCCTATGAGCAGTTCTTC.

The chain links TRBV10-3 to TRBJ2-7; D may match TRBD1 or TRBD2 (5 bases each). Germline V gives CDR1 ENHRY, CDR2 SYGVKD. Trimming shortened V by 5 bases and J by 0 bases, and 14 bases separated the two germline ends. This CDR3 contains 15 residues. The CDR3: CAISSGTGSSYEQYF. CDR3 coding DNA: TGTGCCATCAGTTCCGGGACGGGGAGCTCCTACGAGCAGTACTTC.

CDR3 DNA sequence: TGTGCCAGCACCATGGACACTTACACTGAAGCTTTCTTT. It encodes CASTMDTYTEAFF. V is TRBV6-6 and J is TRBJ1-1, with D maybe TRBD1 (5 bases). Per germline, CDR1 MNHNY and CDR2 SVGAGI (reference sequence). V was cut by 7 bases and J by 3 bases, with 12 bases left in between. This CDR3 has 13 residues.

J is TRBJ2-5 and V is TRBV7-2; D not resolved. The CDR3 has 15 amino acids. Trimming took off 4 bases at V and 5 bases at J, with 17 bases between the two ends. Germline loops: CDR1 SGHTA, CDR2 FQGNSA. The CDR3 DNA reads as TGTGCCAGCAGCTCCCAAGCGTTGAGTAGCGAGACCCAGTACTTC. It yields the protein CASSSQALSSETQYF.

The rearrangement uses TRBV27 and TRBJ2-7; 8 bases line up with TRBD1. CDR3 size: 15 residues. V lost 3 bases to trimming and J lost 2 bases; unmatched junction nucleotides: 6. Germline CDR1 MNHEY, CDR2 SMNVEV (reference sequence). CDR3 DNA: TGTGCCAGCAGTTTGCTCGGACAGGGAACCTACGAGCAGTACTTC. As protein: CASSLLGQGTYEQYF.

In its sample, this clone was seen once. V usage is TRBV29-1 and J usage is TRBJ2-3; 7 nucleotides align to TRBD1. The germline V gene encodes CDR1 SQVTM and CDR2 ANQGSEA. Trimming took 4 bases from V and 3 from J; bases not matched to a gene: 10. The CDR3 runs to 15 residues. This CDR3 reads CSVAEGGLFTDTQYF. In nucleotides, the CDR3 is TGCAGCGTTGCTGAAGGGGGCTTGTTTACAGATACGCAGTATTTT.

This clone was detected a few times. The CDR3 sequence is CASSPLLQDREAFF. CDR3 DNA: TGTGCCAGCAGCCCCCTACTTCAGGACAGAGAAGCTTTCTTT. The genes are TRBV4-2 and TRBJ1-1; D is possibly TRBD1 (6 bases). Germline CDR1 and CDR2: LGHNA and YNFKEQ. The CDR3 is 14 residues long. V was cut by 4 bases and J by 8 bases, with 17 bases left in between.

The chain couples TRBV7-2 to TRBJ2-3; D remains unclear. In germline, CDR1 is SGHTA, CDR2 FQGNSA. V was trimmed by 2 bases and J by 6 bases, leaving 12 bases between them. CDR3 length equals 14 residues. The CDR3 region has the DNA TGTGCCAGCAGCTTAAGATCGTCCTGGGATACGCAGTATTTT. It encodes CASSLRSSWDTQYF.

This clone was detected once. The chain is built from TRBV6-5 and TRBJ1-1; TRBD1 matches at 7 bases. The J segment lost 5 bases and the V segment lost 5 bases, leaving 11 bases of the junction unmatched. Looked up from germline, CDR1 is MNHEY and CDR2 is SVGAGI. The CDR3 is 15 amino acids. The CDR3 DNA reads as TGTGCCAGCAGTATAGAGGACAGGTATTTGACTGAAGCTTTCTTT. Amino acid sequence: CASSIEDRYLTEAFF.

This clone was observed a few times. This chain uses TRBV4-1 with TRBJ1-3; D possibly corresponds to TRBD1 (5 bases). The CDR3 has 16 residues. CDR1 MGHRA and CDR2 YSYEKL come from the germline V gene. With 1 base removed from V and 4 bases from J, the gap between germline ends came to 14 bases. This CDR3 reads CASSQVGDQSGNTIYF. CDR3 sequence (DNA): TGCGCCAGCAGCCAAGTCGGGGACCAGTCGGGAAACACCATATATTTT.

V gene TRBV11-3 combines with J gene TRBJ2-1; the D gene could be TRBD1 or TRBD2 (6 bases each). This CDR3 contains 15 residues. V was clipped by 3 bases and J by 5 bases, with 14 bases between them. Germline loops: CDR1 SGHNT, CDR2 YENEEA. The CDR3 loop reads CASSLGGPLNNEQFF. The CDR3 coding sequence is TGTGCCAGCAGCTTGGGGGGCCCCTTGAACAATGAGCAGTTCTTC.